This T cell receptor beta chain was sequenced for a study of graft-versus-host responses after intestinal transplantation. V lost 0 bases to trimming and J lost 3 bases, with 9 bases between them. Per the germline V gene, CDR1 is SGHAT and CDR2 is FQNNGV. CDR3 length equals 14 residues. The method was immunoSEQ multiplex PCR; TCRdb's version includes in-frame clones alone and lacks a portion of them. The data show 90,000 to 100,000 clones, with around 90% seen just once and around 0.5% held by the top ten. Comments on this clone: Its antigen is as yet unknown.

The sequence was collected from a human donor who received an intestinal transplant. Here the sequenced sample was unstimulated CD8+ T cells sorted from spleen or lymph node cells, taken before intestinal transplant. V usage is TRBV11-2 and J usage is TRBJ2-7; a weak D match, TRBD2 (5 bases). The CDR3 DNA follows: TGTGCCAGCAGCTTAGATCGGGGAAACTACGAGCAGTACTTC. Translated, it gives CASSLDRGNYEQYF.